The TCR beta chain described here comes from a study of beta chain features in type 1 diabetes. Study-wide points: All four CD4+ subsets from Type 1 diabetes patients carried moderately but significantly shorter TCRB CDR3s.

cDNA synthesis used the whole RNA isolate, giving expressed TCRB sequences. Here immunoSEQ multiplex PCR was the method, and the copy in TCRdb shows in-frame clones only, minus some. The profile covers 150,000 or so clones, with 7% to 10% appearing a single time and around 0.68% taken by the ten largest. The purity of all sorted populations exceeded 95%. The CDR3 has 13 residues. J gave up 0 bases and V 5 bases, and 2 bases lay outside the gene matches. Germline values: CDR1 GTSNPN, CDR2 SVGIG (reference sequence). This clone was seen only a few times. Its antigen is not identified. Specimen: central memory CD4+ T cells from blood. The source of this sequence is a man younger than 35 in good health. V gene TRBV30 combines with J gene TRBJ2-7; TRBD1 aligns across 9 bases. This CDR3 is CAWGTGSSYEQYF. For the CDR3, the DNA is TGTGCCTGGGGGACAGGGAGCTCCTACGAGCAGTACTTC.